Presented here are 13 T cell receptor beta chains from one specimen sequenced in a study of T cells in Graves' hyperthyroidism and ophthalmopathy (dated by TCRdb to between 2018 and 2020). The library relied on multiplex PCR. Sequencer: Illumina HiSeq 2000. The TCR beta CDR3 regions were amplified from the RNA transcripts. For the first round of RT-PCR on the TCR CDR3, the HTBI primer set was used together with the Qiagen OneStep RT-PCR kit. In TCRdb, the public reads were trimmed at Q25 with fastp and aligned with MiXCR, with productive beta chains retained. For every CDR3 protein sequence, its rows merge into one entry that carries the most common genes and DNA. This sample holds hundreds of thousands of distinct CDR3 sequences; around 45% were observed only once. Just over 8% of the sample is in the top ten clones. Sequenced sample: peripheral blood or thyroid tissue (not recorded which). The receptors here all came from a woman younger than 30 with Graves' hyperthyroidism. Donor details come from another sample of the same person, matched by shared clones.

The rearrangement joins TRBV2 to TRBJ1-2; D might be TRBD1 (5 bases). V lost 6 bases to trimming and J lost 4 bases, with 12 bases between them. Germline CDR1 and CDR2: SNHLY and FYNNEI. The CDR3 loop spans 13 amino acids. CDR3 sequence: CASSADSPYGYTF. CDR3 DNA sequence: TGTGCCAGCAGCGCTGACAGCCCCTATGGCTACACCTTC. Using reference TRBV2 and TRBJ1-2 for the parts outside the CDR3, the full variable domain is EPEVTQTPSHQVTQMGQEVILRCVPISNHLYFYWYRQILGQKVEFLVSFYNNEISEKSEIFDDQFSVERPDGSNFTLKIRSTKLEDSAMYFCASSADSPYGYTFGSGTRLTVV.

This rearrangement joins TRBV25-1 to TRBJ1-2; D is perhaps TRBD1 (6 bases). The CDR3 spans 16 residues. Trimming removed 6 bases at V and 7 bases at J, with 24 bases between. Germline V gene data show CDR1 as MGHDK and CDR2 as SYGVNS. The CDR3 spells CASSQEVGGRDVGYTF. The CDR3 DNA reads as TGTGCCAGCAGCCAAGAAGTGGGGGGCAGGGACGTTGGCTACACCTTC.

In nucleotides, the CDR3 is TGTGCCAGCAGCCAAGAGACAGGGCTGGAGACCCAGTACTTC. It translates to CASSQETGLETQYF. The rearrangement links TRBV14 to TRBJ2-5; 7 bases match TRBD1. Germline V gene sequence: CDR1 SGHDN, CDR2 FVKESK. CDR3 length: 14 residues. V was pared by 0 bases and J by 5 bases, with 3 bases of the junction left unmatched.

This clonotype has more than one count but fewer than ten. The CDR3 sequence: CASSHFLAASKQYF. The DNA of the CDR3 is TGTGCCAGCAGCCATTTCCTAGCGGCCAGCAAGCAGTACTTC. V usage is TRBV14 and J usage is TRBJ2-7, with 7 bases lining up with TRBD2. The V gene end was trimmed by 3 bases and the J gene end by 8 bases; junction bases not matched to a gene: 10. CDR3 size: 14 residues. Germline loops: CDR1 SGHDN, CDR2 FVKESK.

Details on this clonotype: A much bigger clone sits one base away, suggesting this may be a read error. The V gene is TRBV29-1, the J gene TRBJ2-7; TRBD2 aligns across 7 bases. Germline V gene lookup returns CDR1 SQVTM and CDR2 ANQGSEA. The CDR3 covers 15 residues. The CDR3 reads CSVERRLASHYEQCF. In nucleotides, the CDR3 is TGCAGCGTTGAAAGGAGACTAGCCTCACACTACGAGCAGTGCTTC.

CDR3: CATSAPQEWNEQFF. In DNA form, the CDR3 reads TGTGCCACCAGTGCCCCTCAGGAGTGGAATGAGCAGTTCTTC. The genes are TRBV24-1 and TRBJ2-1, with unresolved D. V lost 5 bases and J lost 7, with 14 bases in between. From germline, CDR1 is KGHDR and CDR2 SFDVKD. The CDR3 has 14 residues.

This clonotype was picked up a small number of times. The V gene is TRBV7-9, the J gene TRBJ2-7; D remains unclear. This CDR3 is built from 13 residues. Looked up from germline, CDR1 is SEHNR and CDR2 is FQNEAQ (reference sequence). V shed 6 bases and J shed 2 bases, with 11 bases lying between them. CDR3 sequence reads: CASRPDSTYEQYF. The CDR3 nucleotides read TGTGCCAGCAGGCCTGACTCAACCTACGAGCAGTACTTC.

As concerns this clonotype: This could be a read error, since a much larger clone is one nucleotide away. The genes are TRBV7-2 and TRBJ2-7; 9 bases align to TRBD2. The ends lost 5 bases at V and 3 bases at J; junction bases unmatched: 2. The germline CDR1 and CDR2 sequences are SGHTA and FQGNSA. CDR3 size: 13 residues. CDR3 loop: CASSHSGSYEQYF. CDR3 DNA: TGTGCCAGCAGCCATAGCGGGAGCTACGAGCAGTACTTC. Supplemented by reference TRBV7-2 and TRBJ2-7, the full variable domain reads GAGVSQSPSNKVTEKGKDVELRCDPISGHTALYWYRQSLGQGLEFLIYFQGNSAPDKSGLPSDRFSAERTGGSVSTLTIQRTQQEDSAVYLCASSHSGSYEQYFGPGTRLTVT.

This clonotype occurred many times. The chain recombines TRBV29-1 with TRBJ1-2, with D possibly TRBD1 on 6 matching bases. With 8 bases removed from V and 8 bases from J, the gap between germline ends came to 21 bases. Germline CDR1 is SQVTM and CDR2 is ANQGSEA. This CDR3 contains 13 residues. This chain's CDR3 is CSSLKDSSRGYTF. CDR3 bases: TGCAGCTCACTTAAGGACAGTTCGCGGGGCTACACCTTC.

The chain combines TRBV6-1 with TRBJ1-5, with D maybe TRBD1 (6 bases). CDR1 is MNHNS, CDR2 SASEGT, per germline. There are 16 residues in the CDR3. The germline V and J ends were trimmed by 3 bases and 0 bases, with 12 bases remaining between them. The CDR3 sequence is CASSDRGDYSNQPQHF. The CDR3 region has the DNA TGTGCCAGCAGTGACAGGGGAGACTATAGCAATCAGCCCCAGCATTTT.

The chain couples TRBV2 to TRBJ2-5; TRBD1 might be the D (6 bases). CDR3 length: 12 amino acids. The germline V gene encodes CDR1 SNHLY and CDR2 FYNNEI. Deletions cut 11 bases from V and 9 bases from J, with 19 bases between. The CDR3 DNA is TGTGCCGGGGGCGCTGGGGGTCAGCCCCAGTACTTC. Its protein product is CAGGAGGQPQYF.

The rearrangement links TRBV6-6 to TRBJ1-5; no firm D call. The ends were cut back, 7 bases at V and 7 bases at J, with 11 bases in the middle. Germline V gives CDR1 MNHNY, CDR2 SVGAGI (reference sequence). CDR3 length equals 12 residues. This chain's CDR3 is CASKPTGQPQHF. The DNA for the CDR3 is TGTGCCAGCAAACCCACTGGGCAGCCCCAGCATTTT.

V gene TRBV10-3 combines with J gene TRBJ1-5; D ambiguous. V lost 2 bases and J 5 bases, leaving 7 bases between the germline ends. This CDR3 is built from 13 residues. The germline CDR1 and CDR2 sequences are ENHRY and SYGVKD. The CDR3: CAISEGRHQPQHF. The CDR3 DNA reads TGTGCCATCAGTGAGGGCAGGCATCAGCCCCAGCATTTT.